Below are 12 T cell receptor beta chains sequenced from a single sample in a study of T cell changes during pregnancy in multiple sclerosis. The assay was immunoSEQ multiplex PCR, and TCRdb's table has in-frame clones only and misses some. This sample has about 44,000 clones, with roughly 92% found just once. The sequencing used CD4+ T cells from peripheral blood mononuclear cells, collected in the first trimester of pregnancy. The origin of the receptors is a female donor with multiple sclerosis, enrolled in a pregnancy study.

The chain uses TRBV11-2 and TRBJ2-2; a weak D match, TRBD2 (5 bases). V lost 4 bases, J lost 7 bases, and 19 bases lay in between. CDR1 and CDR2 from the germline V gene are SGHAT and FQNNGV. The CDR3 spans 16 residues. CDR3 nucleotide sequence: TGTGCCAGCAGCTCCATCCGGGGTCCTGTGGGCGGGGAGCTGTTTTTT. Amino acids: CASSSIRGPVGGELFF.

The rearrangement uses TRBV19 and TRBJ2-1; D possibly corresponds to TRBD2 (5 bases). Germline lookup yields CDR1 LNHDA and CDR2 SQIVND (reference sequence). The ends were cut back, 7 bases at V and 6 bases at J, with 7 bases in the middle. This CDR3 has 11 residues. In nucleotides, the CDR3 is TGTGCCAGTACCGGGATCAATGAGCAGTTCTTC. It codes for CASTGINEQFF. Supplemented by reference TRBV19 and TRBJ2-1, the full variable domain reads DGGITQSPKYLFRKEGQNVTLSCEQNLNHDAMYWYRQDPGQGLRLIYYSQIVNDFQKGDIAEGYSVSREKKESFPLTVTSAQKNPTAFYLCASTGINEQFFGPGTRLTVL.

The chain carries TRBV7-2 and TRBJ2-1, with D tentatively TRBD1 (6 bases). This CDR3 region has 13 residues. The germline V gene has CDR1 SGHTA and CDR2 FQGNSA. V was clipped by 4 bases and J by 4 bases, with 8 bases between them. Here the CDR3 reads CASSSQGYNEQFF. The CDR3 region has the DNA TGTGCCAGCAGCTCCCAGGGGTACAATGAGCAGTTCTTC.

This clone occurred once. This chain links TRBV7-8 with TRBJ2-5, with D perhaps matching TRBD2 (6 bases). The germline V gene encodes CDR1 SGHVS and CDR2 FQNEAQ. The CDR3 contains 13 residues. Trimming removed 4 bases from V and 3 bases from J, with 9 bases in between. This CDR3 reads CASSWGDEETQYF. CDR3 nucleotides: TGTGCCAGCAGCTGGGGGGACGAAGAGACCCAGTACTTC.

CDR3 DNA sequence: TGTGCCACTCGGCGGGGGGGAGGATACGAGCAGTACTTC. The encoded protein is CATRRGGGYEQYF. The rearrangement links TRBV6-5 to TRBJ2-7, with 9 bases identical to TRBD2. With V trimmed by 10 bases and J by 4 bases, 8 bases remained unmatched. The CDR3 sequence is 13 residues long. Per germline, CDR1 MNHEY and CDR2 SVGAGI.

CDR3 coding DNA: TGTGCCAGCAGCTTTGTAGCGGGGAGGTCGGACACTGAAGCTTTCTTT. It codes for CASSFVAGRSDTEAFF. The rearrangement joins TRBV11-2 to TRBJ1-1, with no clear D. V gave up 3 bases and J gave up 3 bases, with 17 bases separating them. There are 16 residues in the CDR3. Germline V CDR1 and CDR2: SGHAT, FQNNGV.

The chain employs TRBV30 and TRBJ2-7; D gene ambiguous. Trimming removed 3 bases from V and 0 bases from J, with 9 bases in between. The CDR3 sequence is 13 residues long. From germline, CDR1 is GTSNPN and CDR2 SVGIG (reference sequence). The CDR3 spells CAWSYSPSYEQYF. The DNA for the CDR3 is TGTGCCTGGAGCTACTCGCCCTCCTACGAGCAGTACTTC.

This chain joins TRBV7-6 and TRBJ2-3, with 8 bases fitting TRBD2. V lost 1 base to trimming and J lost 0 bases; unmatched junction nucleotides: 3. Germline CDR1 and CDR2: SGHVS and FNYEAQ. The CDR3 extends over 16 amino acids. The CDR3 region has the DNA TGTGCCAGCAGCTTAGTCTCTAGCGGGAGCACAGATACGCAGTATTTT. It is translated as CASSLVSSGSTDTQYF.

CDR3 in amino acids: CAISDPRGGEGSGANVLTF. As DNA, the CDR3 is TGTGCCATCAGTGACCCAAGGGGGGGAGAAGGCTCTGGGGCCAACGTCCTGACTTTC. The chain uses TRBV10-3 and TRBJ2-6; D perhaps matches TRBD2 (7 bases). Trimming shortened V by 3 bases and J by 0 bases, and 18 bases separated the two germline ends. The germline CDR1 and CDR2 sequences are ENHRY and SYGVKD. The CDR3 covers 19 residues.

This chain joins TRBV10-3 and TRBJ2-3, with 8 bases matching TRBD2. Trimming took 0 bases from V and 0 from J; bases not matched to a gene: 5. The germline CDR1 and CDR2 sequences are ENHRY and SYGVKD. The CDR3 spans 17 residues. This CDR3 is CAISESGVAGSTDTQYF. DNA for the CDR3: TGTGCCATCAGTGAGTCAGGAGTAGCGGGGAGCACAGATACGCAGTATTTT.

This clone was seen a single time. Here the CDR3 DNA reads TGTGCCAGCAGCCTTGGTTGGCGGAGAGCCAGTACCCACAATGAGCAGTTCTTC. Its protein product is CASSLGWRRASTHNEQFF. This rearrangement joins TRBV14 to TRBJ2-1; D gene unclear. V dropped 4 bases and J dropped 5 bases, with 24 bases sitting between them. Germline V gene lookup returns CDR1 SGHDN and CDR2 FVKESK. This CDR3 spans 18 amino acids.

The chain has TRBV19 and TRBJ2-1, with 8 positions matching TRBD2. In germline, CDR1 is LNHDA, CDR2 SQIVND (reference sequence). Trimming took 8 bases from V and 2 from J; bases not matched to a gene: 5. The CDR3 length is 14 residues. The CDR3 loop is CASGSGSAYNEQFF. In DNA form, the CDR3 reads TGTGCCAGTGGAAGCGGGAGTGCCTACAATGAGCAGTTCTTC. Complete variable domain (other parts from reference TRBV19 and TRBJ2-1): DGGITQSPKYLFRKEGQNVTLSCEQNLNHDAMYWYRQDPGQGLRLIYYSQIVNDFQKGDIAEGYSVSREKKESFPLTVTSAQKNPTAFYLCASGSGSAYNEQFFGPGTRLTVL.